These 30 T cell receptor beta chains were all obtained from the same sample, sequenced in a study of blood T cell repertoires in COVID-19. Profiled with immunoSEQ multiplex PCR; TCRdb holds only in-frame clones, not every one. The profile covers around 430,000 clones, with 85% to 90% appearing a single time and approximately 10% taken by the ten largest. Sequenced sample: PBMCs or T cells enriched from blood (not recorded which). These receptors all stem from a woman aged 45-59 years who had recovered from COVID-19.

The CDR3 reads CAISDPQGAGTEAFF. CDR3 bases: TGTGCCATCAGTGACCCACAGGGGGCCGGCACTGAAGCTTTCTTT. The chain links TRBV10-3 to TRBJ1-1, with 9 positions matching TRBD1. This CDR3 comprises 15 residues. CDR1 ENHRY and CDR2 SYGVKD come from the germline V gene. The trim removed 3 bases at V and 4 bases at J, leaving 6 bases unmatched.

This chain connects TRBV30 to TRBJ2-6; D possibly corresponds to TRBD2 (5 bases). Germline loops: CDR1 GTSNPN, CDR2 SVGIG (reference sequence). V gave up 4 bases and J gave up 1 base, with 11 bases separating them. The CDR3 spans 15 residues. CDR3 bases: TGTGCCTGGATCCGGGCGGGTTCTGGGGCCAACGTCCTGACTTTC. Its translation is CAWIRAGSGANVLTF.

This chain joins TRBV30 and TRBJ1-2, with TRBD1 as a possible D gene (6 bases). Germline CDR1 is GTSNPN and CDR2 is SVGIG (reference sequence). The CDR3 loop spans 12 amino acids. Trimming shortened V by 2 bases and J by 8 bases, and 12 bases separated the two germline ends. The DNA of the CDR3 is TGTGCCTGGAGTATCCAGACAGGCGGCTACACCTTC. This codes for CAWSIQTGGYTF. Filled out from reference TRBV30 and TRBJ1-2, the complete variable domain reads SQTIHQWPATLVQPVGSPLSLECTVEGTSNPNLYWYRQAAGRGLQLLFYSVGIGQISSEVPQNLSASRPQDRQFILSSKKLLLSDSGFYLCAWSIQTGGYTFGSGTRLTVV.

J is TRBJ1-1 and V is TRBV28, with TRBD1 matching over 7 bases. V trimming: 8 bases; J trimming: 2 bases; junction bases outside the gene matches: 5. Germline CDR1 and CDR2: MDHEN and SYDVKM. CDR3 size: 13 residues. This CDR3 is CASYRGDNTEAFF. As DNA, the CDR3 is TGTGCCAGCTACAGGGGCGACAACACTGAAGCTTTCTTT.

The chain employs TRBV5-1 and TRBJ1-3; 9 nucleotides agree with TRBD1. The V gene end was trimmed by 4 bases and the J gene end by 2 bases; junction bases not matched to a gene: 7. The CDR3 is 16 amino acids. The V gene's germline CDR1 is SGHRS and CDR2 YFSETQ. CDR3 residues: CASSPKTGGTGNTIYF. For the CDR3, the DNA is TGCGCCAGCAGCCCGAAGACAGGGGGGACTGGAAACACCATATATTTT.

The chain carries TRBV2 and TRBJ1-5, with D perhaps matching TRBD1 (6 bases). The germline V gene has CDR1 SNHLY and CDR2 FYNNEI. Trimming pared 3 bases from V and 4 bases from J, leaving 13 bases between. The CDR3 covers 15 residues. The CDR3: CASSDIQGPNQPQHF. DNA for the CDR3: TGTGCCAGCAGTGATATACAGGGCCCAAATCAGCCCCAGCATTTT.

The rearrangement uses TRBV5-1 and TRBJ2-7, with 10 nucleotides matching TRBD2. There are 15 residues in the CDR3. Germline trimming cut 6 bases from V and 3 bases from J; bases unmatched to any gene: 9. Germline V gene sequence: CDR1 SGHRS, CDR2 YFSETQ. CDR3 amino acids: CASTLAGATIYEQYF. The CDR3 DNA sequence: TGCGCCAGCACCCTAGCGGGGGCGACTATCTACGAGCAGTACTTC.

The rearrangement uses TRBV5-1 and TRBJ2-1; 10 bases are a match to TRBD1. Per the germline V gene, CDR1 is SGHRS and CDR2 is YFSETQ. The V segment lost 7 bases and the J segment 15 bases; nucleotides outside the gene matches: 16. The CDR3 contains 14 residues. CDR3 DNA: TGCGCCAGCTCCTCCTCCGGGACAGGGGTTATTCTGTTCTTC. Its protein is CASSSSGTGVILFF.

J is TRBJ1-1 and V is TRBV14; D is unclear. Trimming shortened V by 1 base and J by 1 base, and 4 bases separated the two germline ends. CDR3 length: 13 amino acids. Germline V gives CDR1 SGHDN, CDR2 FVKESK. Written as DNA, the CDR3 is TGTGCCAGCAGCCAAGTCAAGAACACTGAAGCTTTCTTT. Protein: CASSQVKNTEAFF.

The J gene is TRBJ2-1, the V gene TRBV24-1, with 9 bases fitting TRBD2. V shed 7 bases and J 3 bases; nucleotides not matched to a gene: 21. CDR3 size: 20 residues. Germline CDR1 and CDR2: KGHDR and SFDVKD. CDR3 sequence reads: CATSPPGFAGGPFIYNEQFF. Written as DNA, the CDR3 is TGTGCCACCAGCCCACCGGGGTTTGCGGGGGGGCCTTTTATCTACAATGAGCAGTTCTTC.

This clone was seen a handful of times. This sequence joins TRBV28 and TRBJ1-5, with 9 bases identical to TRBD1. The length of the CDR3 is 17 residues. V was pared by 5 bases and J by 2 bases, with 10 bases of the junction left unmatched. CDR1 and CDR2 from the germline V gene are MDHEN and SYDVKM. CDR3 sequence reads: CASSTRTGADGNQPQHF. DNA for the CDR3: TGTGCCAGCAGTACTCGGACAGGGGCGGATGGCAATCAGCCCCAGCATTTT.

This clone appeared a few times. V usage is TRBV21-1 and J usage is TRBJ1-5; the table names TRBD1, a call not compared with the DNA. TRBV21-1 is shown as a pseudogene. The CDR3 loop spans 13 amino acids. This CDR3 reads CASGDRSNQPQHF. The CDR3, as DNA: TGTGCCAGCGGGGACAGATCAAATCAGCCCCAGCATTTT.

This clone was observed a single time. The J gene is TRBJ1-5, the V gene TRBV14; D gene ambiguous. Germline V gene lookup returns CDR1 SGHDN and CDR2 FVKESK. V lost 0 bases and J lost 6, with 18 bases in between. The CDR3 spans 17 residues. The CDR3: CASSQDLETHAGQPQHF. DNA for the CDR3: TGTGCCAGCAGCCAAGATCTTGAAACTCACGCGGGTCAGCCCCAGCATTTT.

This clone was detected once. The CDR3 nucleotides read TGTGCCAGCAGCCGTTGGGGGCTCGACACAGATACGCAGTATTTT. Translated: CASSRWGLDTDTQYF. This sequence joins TRBV3-1 (or the pseudogene TRBV3-2) and TRBJ2-3, with a weak D call TRBD1 (6 bases). Trimming pared 4 bases from V and 2 bases from J, leaving 13 bases between. Germline CDR1 and CDR2: LGHDT and YNNKEL (reference sequence). The CDR3 spans 15 residues.

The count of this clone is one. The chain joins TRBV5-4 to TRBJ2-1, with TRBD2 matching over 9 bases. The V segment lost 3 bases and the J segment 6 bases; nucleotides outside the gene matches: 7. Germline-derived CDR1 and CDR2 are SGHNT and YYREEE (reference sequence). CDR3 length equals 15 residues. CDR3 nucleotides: TGTGCCAGCAGCTCCCCCCCTAGCGGGGTCAATGAGCAGTTCTTC. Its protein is CASSSPPSGVNEQFF.

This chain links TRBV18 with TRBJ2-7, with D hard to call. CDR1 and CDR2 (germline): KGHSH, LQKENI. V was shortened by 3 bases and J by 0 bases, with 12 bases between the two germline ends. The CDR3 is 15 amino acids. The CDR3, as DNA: TGTGCCAGCTCACCGAACGTAAAGAGCTCCTACGAGCAGTACTTC. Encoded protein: CASSPNVKSSYEQYF. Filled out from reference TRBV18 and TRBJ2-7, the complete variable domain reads NAGVMQNPRHLVRRRGQEARLRCSPMKGHSHVYWYRQLPEEGLKFMVYLQKENIIDESGMPKERFSAEFPKEGPSILRIQQVVRGDSAAYFCASSPNVKSSYEQYFGPGTRLTVT.

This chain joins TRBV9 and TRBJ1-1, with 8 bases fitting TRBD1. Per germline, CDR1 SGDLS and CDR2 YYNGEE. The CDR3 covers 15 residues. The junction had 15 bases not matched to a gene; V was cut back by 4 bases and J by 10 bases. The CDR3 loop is CASSPSMQGARRAFF. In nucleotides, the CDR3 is TGTGCCAGCAGCCCATCGATGCAGGGGGCGCGGAGAGCTTTCTTT.

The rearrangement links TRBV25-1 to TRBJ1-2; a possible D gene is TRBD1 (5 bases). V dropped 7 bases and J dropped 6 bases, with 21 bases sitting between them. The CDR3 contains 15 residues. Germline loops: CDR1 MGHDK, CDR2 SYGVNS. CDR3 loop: CASTNRARDLHGYTF. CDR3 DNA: TGTGCCAGCACCAATCGCGCCAGGGATTTACATGGCTACACCTTC.

The CDR3 region has the DNA TGTGCCAGCTCACCCCTCCGGGACAGATCTAACTATGGCTACACCTTC. This gives the protein CASSPLRDRSNYGYTF. The V call is TRBV18, the J call TRBJ1-2, with TRBD1 matching 7 bases. CDR3 length equals 16 residues. CDR1 and CDR2 from the germline V gene are KGHSH and LQKENI. The J segment lost 0 bases and the V segment lost 3 bases, leaving 7 bases of the junction unmatched. The variable domain in full, with the rest retrieved from reference TRBV18 and TRBJ1-2, is NAGVMQNPRHLVRRRGQEARLRCSPMKGHSHVYWYRQLPEEGLKFMVYLQKENIIDESGMPKERFSAEFPKEGPSILRIQQVVRGDSAAYFCASSPLRDRSNYGYTFGSGTRLTVV.

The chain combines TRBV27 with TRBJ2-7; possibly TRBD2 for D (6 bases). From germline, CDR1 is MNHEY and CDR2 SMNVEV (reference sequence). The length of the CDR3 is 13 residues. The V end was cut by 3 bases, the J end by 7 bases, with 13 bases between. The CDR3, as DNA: TGTGCCAGCAGTTTTCAGCTCGGGGGTGAGCAGTACTTC. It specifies CASSFQLGGEQYF.

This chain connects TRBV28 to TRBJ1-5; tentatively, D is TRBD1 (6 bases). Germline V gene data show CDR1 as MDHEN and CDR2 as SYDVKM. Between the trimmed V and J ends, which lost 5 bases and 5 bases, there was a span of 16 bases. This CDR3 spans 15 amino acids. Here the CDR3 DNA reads TGTGCCAGCAGTCGAGTACAGGGTAGAGATCAGCCCCAGCATTTT. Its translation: CASSRVQGRDQPQHF.

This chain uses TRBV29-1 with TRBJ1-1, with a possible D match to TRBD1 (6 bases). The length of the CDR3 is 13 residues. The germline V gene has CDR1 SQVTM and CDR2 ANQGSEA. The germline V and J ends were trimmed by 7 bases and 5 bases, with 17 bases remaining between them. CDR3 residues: CSAQKTGRTEAFF. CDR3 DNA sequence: TGCAGCGCCCAAAAAACAGGGCGGACTGAAGCTTTCTTT.

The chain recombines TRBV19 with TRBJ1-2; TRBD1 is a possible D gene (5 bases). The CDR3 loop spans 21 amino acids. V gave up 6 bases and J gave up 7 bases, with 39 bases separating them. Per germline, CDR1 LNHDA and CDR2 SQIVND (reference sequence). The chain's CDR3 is CASSHPLDSHTTQPAYGGYTF. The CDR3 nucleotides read TGTGCCAGTAGCCACCCCCTCGACAGCCACACCACCCAGCCGGCCTATGGTGGCTACACCTTC.

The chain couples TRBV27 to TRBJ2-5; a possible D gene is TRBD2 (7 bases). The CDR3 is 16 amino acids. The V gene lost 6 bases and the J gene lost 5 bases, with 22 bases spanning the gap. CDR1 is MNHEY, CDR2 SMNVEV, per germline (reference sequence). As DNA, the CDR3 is TGTGCCAGCAGCTTAGGTGCGGGGGCCGACGGGGAGACCCAGTACTTC. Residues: CASSLGAGADGETQYF.

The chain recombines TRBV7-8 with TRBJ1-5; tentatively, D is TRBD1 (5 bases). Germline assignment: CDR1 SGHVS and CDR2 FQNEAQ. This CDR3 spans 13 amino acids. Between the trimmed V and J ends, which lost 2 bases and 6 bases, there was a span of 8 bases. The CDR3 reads CASSLRTSQPQHF. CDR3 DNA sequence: TGTGCCAGCAGCTTAAGGACAAGTCAGCCCCAGCATTTT. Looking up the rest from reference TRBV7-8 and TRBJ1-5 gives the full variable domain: GAGVSQSPRYKVAKRGQDVALRCDPISGHVSLFWYQQALGQGPEFLTYFQNEAQLDKSGLPSDRFFAERPEGSVSTLKIQRTQQEDSAVYLCASSLRTSQPQHFGDGTRLSIL.

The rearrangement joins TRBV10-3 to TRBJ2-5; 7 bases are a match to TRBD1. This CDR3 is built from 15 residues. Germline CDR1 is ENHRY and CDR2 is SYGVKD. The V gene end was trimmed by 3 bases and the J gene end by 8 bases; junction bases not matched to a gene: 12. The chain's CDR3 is CAISEPGQDGRTQYF. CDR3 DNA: TGTGCCATCAGTGAACCTGGACAGGACGGTAGAACCCAGTACTTC.

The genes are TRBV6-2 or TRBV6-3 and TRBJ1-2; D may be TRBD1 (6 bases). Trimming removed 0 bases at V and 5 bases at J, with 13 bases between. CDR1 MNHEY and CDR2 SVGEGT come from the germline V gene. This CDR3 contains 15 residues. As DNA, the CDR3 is TGTGCCAGCAGTTACTCTTTACAGGGTGAATATGGCTACACCTTC. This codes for CASSYSLQGEYGYTF.

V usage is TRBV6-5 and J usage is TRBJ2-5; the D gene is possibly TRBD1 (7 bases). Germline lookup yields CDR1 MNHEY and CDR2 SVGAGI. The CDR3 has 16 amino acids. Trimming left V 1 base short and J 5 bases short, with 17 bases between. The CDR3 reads CASSYYGRGVVETQYF. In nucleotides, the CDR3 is TGTGCCAGCAGTTACTACGGCAGGGGGGTCGTGGAGACCCAGTACTTC.

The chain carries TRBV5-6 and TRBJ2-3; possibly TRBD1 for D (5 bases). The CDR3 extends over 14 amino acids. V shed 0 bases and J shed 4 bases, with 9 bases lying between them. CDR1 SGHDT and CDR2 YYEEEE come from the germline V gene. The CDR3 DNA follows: TGTGCCAGCAGCTTGGGGGGCCGATCAGATACGCAGTATTTT. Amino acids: CASSLGGRSDTQYF.

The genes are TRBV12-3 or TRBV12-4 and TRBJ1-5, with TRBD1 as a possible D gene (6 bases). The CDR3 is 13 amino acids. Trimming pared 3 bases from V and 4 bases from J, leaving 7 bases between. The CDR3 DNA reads TGTGCCAGCAGTTTTGGGACAAATCAGCCCCAGCATTTT. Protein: CASSFGTNQPQHF.